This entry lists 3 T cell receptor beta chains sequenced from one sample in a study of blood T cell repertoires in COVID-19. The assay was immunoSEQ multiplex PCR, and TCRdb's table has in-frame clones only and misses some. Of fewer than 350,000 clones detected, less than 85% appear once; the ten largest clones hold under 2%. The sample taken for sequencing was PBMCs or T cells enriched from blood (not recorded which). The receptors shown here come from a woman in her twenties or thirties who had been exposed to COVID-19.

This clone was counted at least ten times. Here the CDR3 DNA reads TGTGCCAGCAGCTCCCGGGACATCTACGAGCAGTACTTC. It specifies CASSSRDIYEQYF. The J gene is TRBJ2-7, the V gene TRBV5-6; weak D call: TRBD1 (6 bases). CDR3 length equals 13 residues. V was clipped by 3 bases and J by 3 bases, with 10 bases between them. The germline gives CDR1 SGHDT, CDR2 YYEEEE. The complete variable domain, with remaining parts taken from reference TRBV5-6 and TRBJ2-7, reads DAGVTQSPTHLIKTRGQQVTLRCSPKSGHDTVSWYQQALGQGPQFIFQYYEEEERQRGNFPDRFSGHQFPNYSSELNVNALLLGDSALYLCASSSRDIYEQYFGPGTRLTVT.

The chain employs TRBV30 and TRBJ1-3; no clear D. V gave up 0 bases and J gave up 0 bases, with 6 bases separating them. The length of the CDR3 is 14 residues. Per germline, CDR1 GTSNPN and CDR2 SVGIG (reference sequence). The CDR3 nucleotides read TGTGCCTGGAGTGTACAGTTCTCTGGAAACACCATATATTTT. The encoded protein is CAWSVQFSGNTIYF. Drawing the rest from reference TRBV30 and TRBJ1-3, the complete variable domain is SQTIHQWPATLVQPVGSPLSLECTVEGTSNPNLYWYRQAAGRGLQLLFYSVGIGQISSEVPQNLSASRPQDRQFILSSKKLLLSDSGFYLCAWSVQFSGNTIYFGEGSWLTVV.

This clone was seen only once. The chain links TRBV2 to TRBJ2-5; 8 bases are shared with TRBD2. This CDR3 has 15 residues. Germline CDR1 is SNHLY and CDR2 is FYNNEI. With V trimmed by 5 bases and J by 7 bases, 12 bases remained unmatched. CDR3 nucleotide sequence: TGTGCCAGCAGTATTGGACTAGCATCATCGGGGACCCAGTACTTC. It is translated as CASSIGLASSGTQYF.